These 5 T cell receptor beta chains originate from one sample sequenced in a study of blood T cell repertoires in COVID-19. Clones were read by immunoSEQ multiplex PCR, and TCRdb kept only the in-frame ones, dropping some. The table has 110,000 or so clones, over 75% seen once. The sequenced material came from peripheral blood. These receptors were taken from a man in his forties or fifties with acute or convalescent COVID-19.

This chain links TRBV7-9 with TRBJ2-1, with 9 positions matching TRBD2. The germline gives CDR1 SEHNR, CDR2 FQNEAQ (reference sequence). Germline trimming cut 1 base from V and 9 bases from J; bases unmatched to any gene: 13. This CDR3 region has 17 residues. In DNA form, the CDR3 reads TGTGCCAGCAGCTTAGGGGAAGCGGGGGGCTCATTTGGTGAGCAGTTCTTC. Encoded protein: CASSLGEAGGSFGEQFF. The variable domain in full, completed from reference TRBV7-9 and TRBJ2-1, reads DTGVSQNPRHKITKRGQNVTFRCDPISEHNRLYWYRQTLGQGPEFLTYFQNEAQLEKSRLLSDRFSAERPKGSFSTLEIQRTEQGDSAMYLCASSLGEAGGSFGEQFFGPGTRLTVL.

The V gene is TRBV4-1, the J gene TRBJ1-4, with 10 bases identical to TRBD1. V gave up 3 bases and J gave up 10 bases; unmatched junction bases: 5. The germline V gene encodes CDR1 MGHRA and CDR2 YSYEKL. The CDR3 is made up of 14 amino acids. CDR3 residues: CASSHRDRGAKLFF. CDR3 bases: TGCGCCAGCAGCCACCGGGACAGGGGAGCAAAACTGTTTTTT.

The chain couples TRBV28 to TRBJ2-1; 10 bases are shared with TRBD1. This CDR3 is 14 amino acids long. In germline, CDR1 is MDHEN, CDR2 SYDVKM. With V trimmed by 7 bases and J by 10 bases, 10 bases remained unmatched. In nucleotides, the CDR3 is TGTGCCAGCACCCAGGACAGGGGGGCTAGAGAGCAGTTCTTC. Amino acid sequence: CASTQDRGAREQFF.

As DNA, the CDR3 is TGTGCCAGCAGTGAAGGTATTAACACTGAAGCTTTCTTT. Translation: CASSEGINTEAFF. This chain joins TRBV6-1 and TRBJ1-1; D is unclear. Trimming left V 1 base short and J 2 bases short, with 5 bases between. Germline loops: CDR1 MNHNS, CDR2 SASEGT. The CDR3 covers 13 residues.

This CDR3 reads CASSQYSGEGSDTQYF. The CDR3 nucleotides are TGTGCCAGCAGCCAATATAGCGGGGAGGGGTCAGATACGCAGTATTTT. J is TRBJ2-3 and V is TRBV3-1 (or the pseudogene TRBV3-2); TRBD2 agrees at 8 bases. V lost 2 bases and J lost 4; bases outside the gene matches: 8. Germline CDR1 and CDR2: LGHDT and YNNKEL (reference sequence). The CDR3 has 16 amino acids.